The TCR beta chain described here comes from a study of metastatic and nonmetastatic thyroid tumors. Whole-study results and caveats: Reportedly, malignant thyroid tumors had significantly higher TCR beta diversity than benign nodules, in blood and tumor.

No patient received treatment before thyroid surgery. A remark on this clone: Its target is not known. At one end the junction does not follow the germline gene, possibly because of a read error.

This CDR3 has 15 residues. Germline V gene data show CDR1 as SGHVS and CDR2 as FQNEAQ. In the authors' workflow: It was from CDR3 differences across clinicopathological groups that a distant-metastasis classifier for papillary thyroid cancer was built. From the PCR reads, TCRdb re-called clones with MiXCR. TCRdb's processing, not the study's, gives the V and J calls here. The sample consists of tens of thousands of clones, roughly 20% of them appearing once. Specimen: adjacent normal tissue. This TCR came from a female donor with papillary thyroid cancer or a benign thyroid nodule (not recorded which). Some clones in this sample may be carry-over from other donors' samples. V is TRBV7-8 and J is TRBJ1-1; 8 nucleotides align to TRBD1. The CDR3 sequence is CASSFGGQVKTGAFF. The CDR3 DNA reads as TGTGCCAGCAGCTTCGGGGGACAGGTGAAAACTGGAGCTTTCTTT.